This T cell receptor (beta chain) was recovered during a study of T cell responses to AZD1222 COVID-19 vaccine. Assay used: immunoSEQ multiplex PCR; TCRdb lists only in-frame clones, some missing. Counted here are around 120,000 clones, 92% occurring once; the ten biggest clones make up about 1.1%. Sample: peripheral blood, taken on day 0 of AZD1222 vaccination. The TCR sequence derives from an adult in good health.

The CDR3 region is CASSRTGGSPLHF. DNA for the CDR3: TGTGCCAGCAGTCGGACAGGGGGTTCACCCCTCCACTTT. J is TRBJ1-6 and V is TRBV2; 10 nucleotides align to TRBD1. The CDR3 is made up of 13 amino acids. From germline, CDR1 is SNHLY and CDR2 FYNNEI. With V trimmed by 5 bases and J by 9 bases, 1 base remained unmatched. Based on the CDR3 plus reference TRBV2 and TRBJ1-6, the full variable domain is EPEVTQTPSHQVTQMGQEVILRCVPISNHLYFYWYRQILGQKVEFLVSFYNNEISEKSEIFDDQFSVERPDGSNFTLKIRSTKLEDSAMYFCASSRTGGSPLHFGNGTRLTVT.